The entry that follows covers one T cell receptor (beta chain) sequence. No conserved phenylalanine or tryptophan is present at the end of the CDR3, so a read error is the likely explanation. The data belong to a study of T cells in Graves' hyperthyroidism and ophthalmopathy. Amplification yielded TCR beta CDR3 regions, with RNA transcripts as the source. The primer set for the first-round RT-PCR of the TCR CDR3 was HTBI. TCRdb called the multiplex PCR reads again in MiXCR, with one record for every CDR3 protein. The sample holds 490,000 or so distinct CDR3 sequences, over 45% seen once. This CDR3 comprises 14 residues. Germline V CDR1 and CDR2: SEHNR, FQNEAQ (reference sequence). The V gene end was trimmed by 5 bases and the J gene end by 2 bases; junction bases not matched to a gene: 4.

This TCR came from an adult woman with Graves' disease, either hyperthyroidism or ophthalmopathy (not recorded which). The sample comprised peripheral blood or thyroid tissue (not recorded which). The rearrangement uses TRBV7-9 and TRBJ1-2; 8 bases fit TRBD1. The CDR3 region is CASSPGQANYGYTS. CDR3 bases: TGTGCCAGCAGCCCGGGACAGGCGAACTATGGCTACACCTCC.